This entry features one TCR beta chain sequence. CDR3 size: 14 residues. V lost 0 bases and J lost 8, with 14 bases in between. CDR1 and CDR2 from the germline V gene are SGDLS and YYNGEE. This sample stems from a study of STAT5B mutations in CD4+ large granular lymphocyte leukemia. The data were produced by immunoSEQ multiplex PCR, yet TCRdb's version contains in-frame clones alone and is incomplete. Of tens of thousands of clones detected, approximately 79% appear once; the ten largest clones hold less than 0.85%. The specimen sequenced was CD4+ T cells from blood buffy coats. The V gene is TRBV9, the J gene TRBJ1-1, with D perhaps matching TRBD1 (5 bases). The sequence came from a human donor in good health. CDR3 sequence: CASSVGAGIQEAFF. In DNA, the CDR3 is TGTGCCAGCAGCGTAGGGGCAGGGATACAGGAAGCTTTCTTT.